Each of the 5 T cell receptor beta chains below was sequenced from the same sample in a study (dated by TCRdb to between 2014 and 2016). CD4+CD25+CD127-/low cells were isolated as Tregs. Libraries came from 5' RACE. Sequencing used an Illumina MiSeq. TCRdb took the public reads, trimmed them with fastp at Q25, ran MiXCR for clone calling and kept in-frame beta chains. CDR3 protein sequences are deduplicated, and each keeps its most common genes and DNA. This sample holds 34,000 or so distinct CDR3 sequences; 25% to 30% were observed only once. The top ten clones comprise less than 2.5% of the sample. Sequenced sample: tumor-infiltrating Tregs sorted from the breast tumor. All receptors come from a female donor with breast cancer.

Remarks on this clonotype: Being one base from a much bigger clone, this may be a read error. The CDR3, as DNA: TGTGCCAGCAGTTACTCATGGACGAATTCCTGCGAGCAGTACTTC. Translating gives CASSYSWTNSCEQYF. This chain connects TRBV6-5 to TRBJ2-7; D uncertain. The CDR3 totals 15 residues. CDR1 MNHEY and CDR2 SVGAGI come from the germline V gene.

As regards this clonotype: A single base separates this from a much larger clone, so it may be a read error. The rearrangement links TRBV7-3 to TRBJ1-6, with D possibly TRBD1 on 5 matching bases. This CDR3 is built from 13 residues. Germline assignment: CDR1 SGHTA and CDR2 FQGTGA. Trimming shortened V by 3 bases and J by 11 bases, and 11 bases separated the two germline ends. CDR3 coding DNA: TGTGCCAGCAGCTTCGGGGGAAATCCACCCCTCCACTTT. Translation gives CASSFGGNPPLHF.

By share, this clonotype counts as medium-sized (0.01 to 0.1%). The V gene is TRBV6-5, the J gene TRBJ2-1; 8 positions match TRBD2. The CDR3 length is 14 residues. Per germline, CDR1 MNHEY and CDR2 SVGAGI. V lost 6 bases and J lost 7; bases outside the gene matches: 8. CDR3 sequence reads: CASRDSGSMNEQFF. In DNA, the CDR3 is TGTGCCAGCAGAGACAGCGGGAGTATGAATGAGCAGTTCTTC.

Points on this clonotype: A read error is possible here, since a much larger clone lies one base away. The chain couples TRBV4-2 to TRBJ1-5, with D unresolved. Germline CDR1 and CDR2: LGHNA and YNFKEQ. With 4 bases removed from V and 6 bases from J, the gap between germline ends came to 10 bases. This CDR3 contains 13 residues. The CDR3 reads CASSRQRGQPQHF. The CDR3 DNA reads as TGTGCCAGCAGCCGGCAACGGGGTCAGCCCCAGCATTTT.

This clonotype was detected many times. The chain uses TRBV5-1 and TRBJ2-3, with 12 bases identical to TRBD2. J lost 6 bases, V lost 4 bases, and 6 bases had no gene match. Germline lookup yields CDR1 SGHRS and CDR2 YFSETQ. The CDR3 has 15 amino acids. CDR3 sequence reads: CASSTSGGPGDTQYF. The CDR3 DNA reads as TGCGCCAGCAGCACTAGCGGGGGGCCCGGGGATACGCAGTATTTT.